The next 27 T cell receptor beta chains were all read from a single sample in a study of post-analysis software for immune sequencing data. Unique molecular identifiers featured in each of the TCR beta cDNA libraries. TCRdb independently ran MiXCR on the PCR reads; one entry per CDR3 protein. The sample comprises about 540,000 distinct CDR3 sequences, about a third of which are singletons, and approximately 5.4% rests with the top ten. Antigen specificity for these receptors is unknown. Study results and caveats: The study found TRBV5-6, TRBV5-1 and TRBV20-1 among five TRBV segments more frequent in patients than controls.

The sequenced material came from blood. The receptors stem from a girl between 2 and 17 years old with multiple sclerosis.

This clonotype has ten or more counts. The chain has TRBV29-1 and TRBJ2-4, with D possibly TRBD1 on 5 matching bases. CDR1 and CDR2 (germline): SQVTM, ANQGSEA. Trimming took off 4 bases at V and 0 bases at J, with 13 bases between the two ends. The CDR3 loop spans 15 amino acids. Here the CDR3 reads CSVVPDSIAKNIQYF. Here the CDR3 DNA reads TGCAGCGTTGTGCCTGACAGCATAGCCAAAAACATTCAGTACTTC.

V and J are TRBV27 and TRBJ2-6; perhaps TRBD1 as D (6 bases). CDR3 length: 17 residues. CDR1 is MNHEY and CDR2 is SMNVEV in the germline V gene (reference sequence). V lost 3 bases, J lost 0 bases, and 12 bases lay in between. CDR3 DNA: TGTGCCAGCAGTTTTAGGGGACACATCTCTGGGGCCAACGTCCTGACTTTC. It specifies CASSFRGHISGANVLTF.

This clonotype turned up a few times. CDR3 nucleotides: TGTGCCAGCAGTGGACAGGGGCGCGAGCAGTACTTC. This translates into CASSGQGREQYF. J is TRBJ2-7 and V is TRBV25-1; TRBD1 matches at 8 bases. Trimming cost V 4 bases and J 6 bases; bases outside gene matches: 2. This CDR3 spans 12 amino acids. The germline V gene encodes CDR1 MGHDK and CDR2 SYGVNS.

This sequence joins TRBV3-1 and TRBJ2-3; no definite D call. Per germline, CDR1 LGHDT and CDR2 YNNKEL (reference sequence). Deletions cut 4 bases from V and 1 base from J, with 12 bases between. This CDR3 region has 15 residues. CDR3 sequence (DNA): TGTGCCAGCAGCCCAACAGCTTTCGGCACAGATACGCAGTATTTT. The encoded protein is CASSPTAFGTDTQYF.

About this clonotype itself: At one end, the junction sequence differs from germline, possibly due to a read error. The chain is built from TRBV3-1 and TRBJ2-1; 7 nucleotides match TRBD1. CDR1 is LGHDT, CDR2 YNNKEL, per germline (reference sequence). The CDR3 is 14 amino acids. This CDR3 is CAGSQGEIYGEQFF. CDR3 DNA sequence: TGTGCCGGCAGCCAGGGGGAAATTTACGGTGAGCAGTTCTTC.

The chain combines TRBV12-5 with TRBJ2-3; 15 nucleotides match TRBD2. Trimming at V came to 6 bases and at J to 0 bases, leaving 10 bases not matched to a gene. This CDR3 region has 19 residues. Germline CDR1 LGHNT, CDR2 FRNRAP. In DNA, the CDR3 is TGTGCTAGTGGCCGGGGACTAGCGGGGGGTTCGCCTAGCACAGATACGCAGTATTTT. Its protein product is CASGRGLAGGSPSTDTQYF.

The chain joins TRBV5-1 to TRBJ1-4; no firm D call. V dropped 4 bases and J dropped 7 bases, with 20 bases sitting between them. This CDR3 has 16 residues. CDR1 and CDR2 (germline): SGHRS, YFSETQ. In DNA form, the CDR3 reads TGCGCCAGCAGCCTCGCGGTGGGTCAGCGTGGTGAAAAACTGTTTTTT. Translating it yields CASSLAVGQRGEKLFF.

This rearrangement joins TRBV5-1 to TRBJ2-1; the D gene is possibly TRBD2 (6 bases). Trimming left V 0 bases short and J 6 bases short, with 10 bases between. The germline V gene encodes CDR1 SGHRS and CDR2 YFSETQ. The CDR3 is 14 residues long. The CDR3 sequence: CASSLVEGTNEQFF. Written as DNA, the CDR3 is TGCGCCAGCAGCTTGGTGGAGGGGACCAATGAGCAGTTCTTC.

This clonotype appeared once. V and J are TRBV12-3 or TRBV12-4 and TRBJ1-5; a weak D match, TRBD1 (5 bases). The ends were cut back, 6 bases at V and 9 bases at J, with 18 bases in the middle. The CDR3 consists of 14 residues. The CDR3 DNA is TGTGCCAGCAGCCATCGACAGCGTAACTCGCCCCAGCATTTT. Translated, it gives CASSHRQRNSPQHF.

In DNA form, the CDR3 reads TGTGCCAGCAGCTTAGCCCCGCGGGGTGGCAATGAGCAGTTCTTC. Protein product: CASSLAPRGGNEQFF. The genes are TRBV11-2 and TRBJ2-1; perhaps TRBD2 as D (6 bases). V was pared by 1 base and J by 6 bases, with 13 bases between. CDR3 length equals 15 residues. CDR1 is SGHAT and CDR2 is FQNNGV in the germline V gene.

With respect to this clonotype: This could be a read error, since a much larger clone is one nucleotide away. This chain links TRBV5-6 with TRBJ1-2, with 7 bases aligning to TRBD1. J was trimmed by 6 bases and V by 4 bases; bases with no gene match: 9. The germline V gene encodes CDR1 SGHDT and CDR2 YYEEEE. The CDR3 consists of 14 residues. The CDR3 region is CASSSTGTDHGYTF. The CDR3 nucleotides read TGTGCCAGCAGCAGCACCGGGACAGACCATGGCTACACCTTC.

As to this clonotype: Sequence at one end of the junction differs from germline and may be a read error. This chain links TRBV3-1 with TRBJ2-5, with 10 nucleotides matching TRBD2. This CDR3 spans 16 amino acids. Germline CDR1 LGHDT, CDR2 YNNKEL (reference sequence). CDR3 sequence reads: CASSQTRLAGQGTQYF. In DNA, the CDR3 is TGTGCCAGCAGCCAGACCCGACTAGCGGGTCAAGGGACCCAGTACTTC.

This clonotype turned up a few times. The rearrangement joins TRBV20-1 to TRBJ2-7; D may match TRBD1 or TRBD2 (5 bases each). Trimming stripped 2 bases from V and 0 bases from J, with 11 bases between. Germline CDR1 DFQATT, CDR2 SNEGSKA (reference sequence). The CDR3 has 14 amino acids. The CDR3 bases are TGCAGTGCTAGAAGCCGGGACCACTCCTACGAGCAGTACTTC. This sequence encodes CSARSRDHSYEQYF.

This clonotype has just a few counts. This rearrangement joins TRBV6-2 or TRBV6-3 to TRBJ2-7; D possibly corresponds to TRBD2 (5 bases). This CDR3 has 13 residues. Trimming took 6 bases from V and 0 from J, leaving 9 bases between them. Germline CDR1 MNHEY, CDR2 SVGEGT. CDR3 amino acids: CASRDSSSYEQYF. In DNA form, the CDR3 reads TGTGCCAGCAGGGACTCGAGCTCCTACGAGCAGTACTTC.

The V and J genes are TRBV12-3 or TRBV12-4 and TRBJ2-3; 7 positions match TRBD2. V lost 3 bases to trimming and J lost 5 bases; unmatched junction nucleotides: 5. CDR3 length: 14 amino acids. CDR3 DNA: TGTGCCAGCAGTTTGGCGGGGGTAAGAGATACGCAGTATTTT. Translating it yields CASSLAGVRDTQYF.

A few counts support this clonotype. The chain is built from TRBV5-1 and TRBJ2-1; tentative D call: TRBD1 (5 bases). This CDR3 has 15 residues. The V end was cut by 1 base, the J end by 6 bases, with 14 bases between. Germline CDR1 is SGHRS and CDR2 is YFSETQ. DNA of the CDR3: TGCGCCAGCAGCTTGTTCCAGGGCATAGGCAATGAGCAGTTCTTC. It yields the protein CASSLFQGIGNEQFF. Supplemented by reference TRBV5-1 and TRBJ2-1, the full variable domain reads KAGVTQTPRYLIKTRGQQVTLSCSPISGHRSVSWYQQTPGQGLQFLFEYFSETQRNKGNFPGRFSGRQFSNSRSEMNVSTLELGDSALYLCASSLFQGIGNEQFFGPGTRLTVL.

CDR3 sequence reads: CASSFQGEQYF. CDR3 in DNA: TGTGCCAGCAGTTTTCAGGGGGAGCAGTACTTC. This chain connects TRBV28 to TRBJ2-4; 7 nucleotides agree with TRBD1. The V and J ends lost 3 bases and 13 bases, in that order; junction bases with no gene match: 3. This CDR3 contains 11 residues. Germline loops: CDR1 MDHEN, CDR2 SYDVKM.

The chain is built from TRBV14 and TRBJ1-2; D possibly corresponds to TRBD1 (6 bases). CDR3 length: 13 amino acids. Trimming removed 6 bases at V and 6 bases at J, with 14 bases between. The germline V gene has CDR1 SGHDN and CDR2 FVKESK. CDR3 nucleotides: TGTGCCAGCAGTTTAACAGGGATTGATGGCTACACCTTC. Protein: CASSLTGIDGYTF.

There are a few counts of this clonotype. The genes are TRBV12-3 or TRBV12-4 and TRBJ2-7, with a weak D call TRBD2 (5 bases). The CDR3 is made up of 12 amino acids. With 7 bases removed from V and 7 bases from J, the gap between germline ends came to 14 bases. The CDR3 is CASIGLAGEQYF. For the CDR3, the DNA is TGTGCCAGCATAGGGCTAGCTGGGGAGCAGTACTTC.

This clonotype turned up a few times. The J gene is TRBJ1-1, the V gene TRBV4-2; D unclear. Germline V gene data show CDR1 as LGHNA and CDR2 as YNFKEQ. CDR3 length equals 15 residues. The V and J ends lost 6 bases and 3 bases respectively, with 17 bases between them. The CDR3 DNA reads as TGTGCCAGCAGACTCGGGCGTGGAGGTGACACTGAAGCTTTCTTT. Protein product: CASRLGRGGDTEAFF.

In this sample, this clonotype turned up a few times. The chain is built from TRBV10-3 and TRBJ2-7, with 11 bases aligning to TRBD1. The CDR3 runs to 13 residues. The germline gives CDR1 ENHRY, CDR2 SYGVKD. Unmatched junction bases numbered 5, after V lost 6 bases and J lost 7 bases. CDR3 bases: TGTGCCATCAGCGGACAGGGGGCTGAGGAGCAGTACTTC. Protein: CAISGQGAEEQYF.

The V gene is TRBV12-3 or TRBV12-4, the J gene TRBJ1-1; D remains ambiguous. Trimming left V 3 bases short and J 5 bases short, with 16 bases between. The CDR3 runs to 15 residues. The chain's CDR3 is CASSLIPGSGTEAFF. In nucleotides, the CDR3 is TGTGCCAGCAGTTTGATTCCGGGGTCGGGGACTGAAGCTTTCTTT.

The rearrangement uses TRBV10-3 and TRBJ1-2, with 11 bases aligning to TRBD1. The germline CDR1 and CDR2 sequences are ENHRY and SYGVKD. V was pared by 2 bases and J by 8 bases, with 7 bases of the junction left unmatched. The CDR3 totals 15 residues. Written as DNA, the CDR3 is TGTGCCATCAGTGAGCCCGGGACAGGGGGAGACGGCTACACCTTC. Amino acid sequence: CAISEPGTGGDGYTF.

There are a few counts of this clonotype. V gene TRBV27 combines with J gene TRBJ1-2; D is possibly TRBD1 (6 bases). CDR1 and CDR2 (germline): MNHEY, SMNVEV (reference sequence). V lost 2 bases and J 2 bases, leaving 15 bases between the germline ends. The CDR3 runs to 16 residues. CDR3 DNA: TGTGCCAGCAGTTTAGTGGGACAAGGGCCCAACTATGGCTACACCTTC. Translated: CASSLVGQGPNYGYTF.

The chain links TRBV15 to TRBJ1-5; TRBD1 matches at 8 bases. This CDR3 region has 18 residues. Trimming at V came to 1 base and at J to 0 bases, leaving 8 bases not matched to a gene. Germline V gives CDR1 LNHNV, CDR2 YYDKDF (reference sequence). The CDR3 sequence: CATSRGDRSLYSNQPQHF. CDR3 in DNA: TGTGCCACCAGCAGAGGGGACAGGTCCCTGTATAGCAATCAGCCCCAGCATTTT.

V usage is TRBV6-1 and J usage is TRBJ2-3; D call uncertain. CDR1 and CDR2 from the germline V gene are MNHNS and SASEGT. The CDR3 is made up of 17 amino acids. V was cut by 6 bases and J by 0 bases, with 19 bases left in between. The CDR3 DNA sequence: TGTGCCAGCAGCGATCCTTGGGCGACCCCTAGCACAGATACGCAGTATTTT. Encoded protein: CASSDPWATPSTDTQYF.

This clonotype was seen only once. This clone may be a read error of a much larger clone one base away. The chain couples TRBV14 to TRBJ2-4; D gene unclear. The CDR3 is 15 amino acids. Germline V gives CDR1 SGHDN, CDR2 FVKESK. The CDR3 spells CAGSPRSPQAGIQYF. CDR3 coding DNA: TGTGCCGGCAGCCCACGTAGTCCCCAAGCAGGCATTCAGTACTTC.